This is a list of T cell receptor beta chains from one sample in a study of CD8 T cells in Susac syndrome. One entry per CDR3 protein results from TCRdb running MiXCR on the immunoSEQ multiplex PCR reads. This sample has 210,000 or so distinct CDR3 sequences, with roughly 93% found just once. The sequencing input was CD4+ T cells from PBMCs. Receptor source: a human donor with Susac syndrome. CDR3s leave out the opening cysteine and the closing phenylalanine or tryptophan. Each record gives: clone size, CDR3 length, J gene, V gene, CDR3 protein. Clone size is not always given. Where it is, it says once, few, many or a class for expanded clones.

NA 11 TRBJ2-5 TRBV19 ASSIRQQETQY
NA 12 TRBJ1-2 TRBV7-2 ASALGLSSGGYT
NA 12 TRBJ1-5 TRBV6-5 ASSPGTENQPQH
NA 11 TRBJ1-2 TRBV29-1 SVEGVGFFGYT
NA 13 TRBJ2-3 TRBV7-2 ASSLSGTLTDTQY
NA 13 TRBJ2-6 TRBV10-3 AISESGTGANVLT
NA 10 TRBJ1-2 TRBV5-1 ASSRETDGYT
NA 13 TRBJ1-5 TRBV20-1 SAQRILDDHQPQH
NA 13 TRBJ1-5 TRBV30 AWNRGAGYGQPQH
once 14 TRBJ1-2 TRBV12-5 ASGLTGQGVNYGYT
NA 10 TRBJ1-1 TRBV30 AWSVFRTEAF
once 14 TRBJ2-2 TRBV6-1 ASSQRTGGGTGELF
once 15 TRBJ2-5 TRBV28 ASVPSKRGAYQETQY
few 12 TRBJ2-1 TRBV19 ASRRDREYNEQF
NA 12 TRBJ1-5 TRBV7-9 ASSLAAGIQPQH
NA 13 TRBJ2-1 TRBV5-4 ASSPVLDRDNEQF
NA 12 TRBJ2-3 TRBV5-4 ASSFSGSVDTQY
NA 13 TRBJ2-7 TRBV3-1 ASSQTPTGTYEQY
NA 14 TRBJ2-2 TRBV24-1 ATSDPTGDLTGELF
NA 11 TRBJ2-7 TRBV20-1 SAPGPSSYEQY
NA 13 TRBJ2-7 TRBV4-3 ASSQESGAGYEQY
NA 9 TRBJ1-3 TRBV30 AWKPGNTIY
NA 10 TRBJ1-6 TRBV30 AWSRDRVPLH
NA 11 TRBJ1-2 TRBV6-5 ASRRSRVGGYT
NA 14 TRBJ2-1 TRBV7-2 ASSLLAGSSYNEQF
NA 13 TRBJ2-3 TRBV5-4 ASSLDLAGVDTQY
NA 12 TRBJ1-2 TRBV6-5 ASSYQQAWGGYT
once 13 TRBJ2-7 TRBV5-4 ASSLAGQGGIEQY
once 14 TRBJ1-5 TRBV20-1 SATGGGSMSNQPQH
once 13 TRBJ2-7 TRBV20-1 SARARDQRTYEQY
NA 16 TRBJ1-5 TRBV12-3/TRBV12-4 ASSPDRVWDGSNQPQH
NA 15 TRBJ1-1 TRBV3-1 ASSQGYSYRVNTEAF
NA 12 TRBJ2-5 TRBV11-2 ASSFTGAEETQY
NA 13 TRBJ2-6 TRBV12-5 ASGGGISGANVLT
NA 14 TRBJ2-7 TRBV5-6 ASSLRDGGSGYEQY
NA 13 TRBJ1-1 TRBV5-1 ASSLEGVMNTEAF
NA 15 TRBJ1-6 TRBV5-1 ASSSRRGYGDNSPLH
NA 14 TRBJ2-5 TRBV3-1 ASSPLRTGDGETQY
NA 9 TRBJ1-2 TRBV6-6 ASSTAGGYT
NA 10 TRBJ2-4 TRBV5-1 ASSSQGHIQY
NA 12 TRBJ2-5 TRBV2 ASSDQRGGGTQY
once 12 TRBJ1-1 TRBV20-1 SARQDRQNTEAF
NA 11 TRBJ2-7 TRBV30 AWSVAGAYEQY
NA 10 TRBJ2-4 TRBV20-1 SADRGRDIQY
NA 15 TRBJ2-1 TRBV29-1 SVEGGGLLSSYNEQF
NA 14 TRBJ2-1 TRBV30 ASQGGEGRLSNEQF
NA 13 TRBJ2-6 TRBV30 AWAGRASGANVLT
NA 12 TRBJ1-5 TRBV7-9 ASSSAPEGQPQH
NA 13 TRBJ2-3 TRBV25-1 ASSGWDRGTDTQY
NA 12 TRBJ2-7 TRBV3-1 ASSQERVAYEQY
NA 12 TRBJ2-7 TRBV12-5 ASAPGQATYEQY
once 13 TRBJ2-7 TRBV20-1 SARVSRDGTYEQY
NA 13 TRBJ2-5 TRBV3-1 ASSQDAWAKETQY
NA 14 TRBJ2-2 TRBV11-2 ASSSSGTGGGGELF
NA 12 TRBJ2-2 TRBV5-1 ASSPDPAAGELF
NA 13 TRBJ1-6 TRBV30 AWSVKGGSNSPLH
NA 12 TRBJ1-5 TRBV12-3/TRBV12-4 ASSPDQGNQPQH
NA 11 TRBJ1-5 TRBV20-1 SAVRGGNQPQH